The 6 T cell receptor beta chains below were found in one sample sequenced in a study of identical twins. TCRdb reprocessed the 5' RACE reads with MiXCR, giving one entry per CDR3 protein. Found here are 450,000 to 650,000 distinct CDR3 sequences, 15% of them singletons; the top ten hold around 0.48%. Another study also made use of these data, one on yellow fever vaccine responses in identical twins.

Sequenced: CD4+ T cells sorted from blood. The receptors were gathered from a woman between 18 and 30 years old in good health.

This clonotype came up a few times. The chain is built from TRBV12-3 or TRBV12-4 and TRBJ2-7; 9 positions agree with TRBD2. V dropped 3 bases and J dropped 2; count of bases not matched to a gene: 11. The CDR3 spans 17 residues. The DNA of the CDR3 is TGTGCCAGCAGTTTCACGCTAGCGGGGCCGTCTACCTACGAGCAGTACGTC. It encodes CASSFTLAGPSTYEQYV.

V and J are TRBV29-1 and TRBJ1-4; D gene unclear. CDR1 is SQVTM, CDR2 ANQGSEA, per germline. Trimming took 1 base from V and 3 from J, leaving 9 bases between them. The CDR3 sequence is 14 residues long. The DNA for the CDR3 is TGCAGCGTTGAAGCGGGTGCAGCTAATGAAAAACTGTTTTTT. Protein product: CSVEAGAANEKLFF.

The sample holds a few counts of this clonotype. The chain links TRBV10-3 to TRBJ2-5, with D unclear. The CDR3 consists of 14 residues. Germline loops: CDR1 ENHRY, CDR2 SYGVKD. V shed 5 bases and J shed 3 bases, with 13 bases lying between them. The CDR3 DNA is TGTGCCATCAGTCAGCTAGTTTCGGAAGAGACCCAGTACTTC. This encodes CAISQLVSEETQYF.

This clonotype was counted a few times. This chain links TRBV6-1 with TRBJ1-4, with 9 bases identical to TRBD1. Trimming took 8 bases from V and 1 from J; bases not matched to a gene: 2. There are 14 residues in the CDR3. Germline V gene lookup returns CDR1 MNHNS and CDR2 SASEGT. CDR3: CASRGQGTNEKLFF. The CDR3 DNA follows: TGTGCCAGCCGGGGACAGGGAACTAATGAAAAACTGTTTTTT.

The chain couples TRBV5-1 to TRBJ2-2; TRBD1 matches 7 bases. Germline values: CDR1 SGHRS, CDR2 YFSETQ. CDR3 length equals 15 residues. J lost 4 bases, V lost 4 bases, and 7 bases had no gene match. The CDR3 loop is CASSTRQGITGELFF. The CDR3 DNA follows: TGCGCCAGCAGCACTAGACAGGGTATCACCGGGGAGCTGTTTTTT.

This clonotype has a count of ten or more. The V call is TRBV7-9, the J call TRBJ1-1; D remains unclear. Germline V lookup: CDR1 SEHNR, CDR2 FQNEAQ (reference sequence). Deletions cut 0 bases from V and 5 bases from J, with 13 bases between. The CDR3 consists of 15 residues. CDR3: CASSLASAGATEAFF. For the CDR3, the DNA is TGTGCCAGCAGCTTAGCGTCGGCGGGCGCGACTGAAGCTTTCTTT.